This is a list of T cell receptor beta chains from one sample in a study of control samples from healthy donors and cancer patients. The repertoire was sequenced with immunoSEQ multiplex PCR; TCRdb's copy has only in-frame clones and lacks some. The table has over 200,000 clones, over 70% seen once; the top ten hold about an eighth. Sequencing was performed on PBMCs. These receptors were taken from a woman aged 60-70 years with lung cancer. The CDR3 runs from the conserved cysteine through the conserved F or W. Fields, in order: clone size, V gene, D gene, J gene, CDR3 protein, CDR3 DNA. A D gene is named only where the DNA matches it firmly. Clone size is shown for a subset of rows, as once, few, many or a class of expanded clone.

.	TRBV5-4	.	TRBJ2-1	CASSLGGPLSSYNEQFF	TGTGCCAGCAGCTTGGGGGGGCCCTTGAGCTCCTACAATGAGCAGTTCTTC
.	TRBV28	TRBD1	TRBJ1-2	CASCSRGDYGYTF	TGTGCCAGCTGTTCCAGGGGGGACTATGGCTACACCTTC
once	TRBV5-8	.	TRBJ2-5	CASSLRGGETQYF	TGTGCCAGCAGCTTGAGAGGCGGAGAGACCCAGTACTTC
.	TRBV5-8	TRBD1	TRBJ1-6	CASSPRTGGLNSPLHF	TGTGCCAGCAGCCCCCGGACAGGGGGCTTGAATTCACCCCTCCACTTT
few	TRBV5-1	.	TRBJ1-3	CASRDSFSGNTIYF	TGCGCCAGCAGAGACAGCTTCTCTGGAAACACCATATATTTT
.	TRBV5-1	.	TRBJ2-1	CASSPPGDEQFF	TGCGCCAGCAGCCCACCCGGCGATGAGCAGTTCTTC
.	TRBV6-6	.	TRBJ2-2	CASSLRASNTGELFF	TGTGCCAGCAGTTTACGGGCCTCGAACACCGGGGAGCTGTTTTTT
.	TRBV24-1	TRBD1	TRBJ2-2	CATGQTGGPGGELFF	TGTGCCACCGGACAAACAGGGGGCCCGGGCGGGGAGCTGTTTTTT
.	TRBV28	.	TRBJ1-2	CASSPPPRAYGYTF	TGTGCCAGCAGTCCACCCCCGAGGGCCTATGGCTACACCTTC
.	TRBV28	.	TRBJ2-1	CASYGSVGTLYNEQFF	TGTGCCAGTTACGGAAGCGTGGGGACGCTCTACAATGAGCAGTTCTTC
once	TRBV6-5	.	TRBJ1-2	CASRVTGLYGYTF	TGTGCCAGCAGGGTGACAGGTCTCTATGGCTACACCTTC
.	TRBV6-5	.	TRBJ1-3	CASSLRGLEDTIYF	TGTGCCAGCAGTTTGCGGGGCCTGGAGGACACCATATATTTT
.	TRBV28	TRBD1	TRBJ1-6	CASTGTDNSPLHF	TGTGCCAGCACCGGGACAGATAATTCACCCCTCCACTTT
.	TRBV10-2	TRBD2	TRBJ2-2	CASSAGGQAGELFF	TGCGCCAGCTCAGCGGGGGGGCAGGCCGGGGAGCTGTTTTTT
.	TRBV2	TRBD1	TRBJ2-4	CASRDRGLAKNIQYF	TGCGCCAGCAGGGACAGGGGACTAGCCAAAAACATTCAGTACTTC
.	TRBV2	.	TRBJ1-6	CASTPWHRDNSPLHF	TGTGCCAGCACTCCCTGGCACAGGGATAATTCACCCCTCCACTTT
.	TRBV6-2/TRBV6-3	TRBD1	TRBJ1-6	CASSLTGTGNISPLHF	TGTGCCAGCAGTTTAACCGGGACAGGAAATATTTCACCCCTCCACTTT
.	TRBV5-4	TRBD1	TRBJ1-1	CASSKGQGAITEAFF	TGTGCCAGCAGCAAGGGACAGGGGGCTATCACTGAAGCTTTCTTT
.	TRBV4-1	TRBD2	TRBJ2-3	CASSQLVAGGISTDTQYF	TGCGCCAGCAGCCAGCTCGTAGCGGGGGGGATTAGCACAGATACGCAGTATTTT
.	TRBV2	TRBD1	TRBJ1-4	CASRDRGLTVEKLFF	TGTGCCAGCAGGGACAGGGGGCTCACGGTTGAAAAACTGTTTTTT
.	TRBV7-9	TRBD1	TRBJ1-2	CASSLVFRRQGSYGYTF	TGTGCCAGCAGCTTAGTTTTTCGGCGACAGGGAAGCTATGGCTACACCTTC
.	TRBV19	.	TRBJ1-5	CASRDGAGNQPQHF	TGTGCCAGCAGGGACGGGGCTGGCAATCAGCCCCAGCATTTT
.	TRBV24-1	TRBD1	TRBJ1-4	CATSDSQGAGEKLFF	TGTGCCACCAGTGATTCACAGGGGGCGGGTGAAAAACTGTTTTTT
.	TRBV3-1/TRBV3-2	.	TRBJ1-1	CASRLLGNTEAFF	TGTGCCAGCAGACTCTTAGGGAACACTGAAGCTTTCTTT
.	TRBV11-3	.	TRBJ2-1	CASSLEGGAAYNEQFF	TGTGCCAGCAGCTTAGAAGGGGGGGCGGCCTACAATGAGCAGTTCTTC
.	TRBV10-1	.	TRBJ2-1	CASSDSYNEQFF	TGCGCCAGCAGTGACTCCTACAATGAGCAGTTCTTC
.	TRBV28	.	TRBJ2-7	CASSYSVNEQYF	TGTGCCAGCAGTTACTCGGTCAACGAGCAGTACTTC
.	TRBV30	.	TRBJ2-1	CAWSVDYNEQFF	TGTGCCTGGAGTGTAGACTACAATGAGCAGTTCTTC
.	TRBV28	TRBD2	TRBJ2-2	CASKVGGSNTGELFF	TGTGCCAGCAAAGTGGGGGGGTCGAACACCGGGGAGCTGTTTTTT
.	TRBV2	.	TRBJ2-2	CASHGGALNTGELFF	TGTGCCAGCCATGGTGGGGCATTGAACACCGGGGAGCTGTTTTTT
once	TRBV11-2	.	TRBJ2-7	CASSWGGVSEQYF	TGTGCCAGCAGCTGGGGTGGGGTCTCCGAGCAGTACTTC
.	TRBV3-1/TRBV3-2	TRBD2	TRBJ2-7	CASSQGAGAAYEQYF	TGTGCCAGCAGCCAAGGGGCGGGAGCGGCCTACGAGCAGTACTTC
.	TRBV5-1	.	TRBJ2-5	CASSYDGGQETQYF	TGCGCCAGCAGCTATGACGGCGGTCAAGAGACCCAGTACTTC
.	TRBV3-1/TRBV3-2	.	TRBJ1-2	CASSPRGSSGYGYTF	TGTGCCAGCAGCCCCCGTGGATCTAGTGGCTATGGCTACACCTTC
once	TRBV10-1	TRBD1	TRBJ2-7	CASSEDRGREQYF	TGCGCCAGCAGTGAAGACAGGGGGAGAGAGCAGTACTTC
.	TRBV18	TRBD1	TRBJ1-5	CASSPEGARNQPQHF	TGTGCCAGCTCACCAGAGGGGGCGCGCAATCAGCCCCAGCATTTT
.	TRBV19	.	TRBJ1-2	CASKRGFSNYGYTF	TGTGCCAGTAAAAGGGGATTTTCTAACTATGGCTACACCTTC
.	TRBV4-2	.	TRBJ2-1	CASSQGGGNGYNEQFF	TGTGCCAGCAGCCAAGGGGGCGGGAACGGCTACAATGAGCAGTTCTTC
.	TRBV5-1	.	TRBJ1-5	CASSRDGSNQPQHF	TGCGCCAGCAGCCGGGACGGCAGCAATCAGCCCCAGCATTTT
few	TRBV19	TRBD1	TRBJ1-1	CASLPGQGETEAFF	TGTGCCAGTTTACCGGGACAGGGGGAAACTGAAGCTTTCTTT